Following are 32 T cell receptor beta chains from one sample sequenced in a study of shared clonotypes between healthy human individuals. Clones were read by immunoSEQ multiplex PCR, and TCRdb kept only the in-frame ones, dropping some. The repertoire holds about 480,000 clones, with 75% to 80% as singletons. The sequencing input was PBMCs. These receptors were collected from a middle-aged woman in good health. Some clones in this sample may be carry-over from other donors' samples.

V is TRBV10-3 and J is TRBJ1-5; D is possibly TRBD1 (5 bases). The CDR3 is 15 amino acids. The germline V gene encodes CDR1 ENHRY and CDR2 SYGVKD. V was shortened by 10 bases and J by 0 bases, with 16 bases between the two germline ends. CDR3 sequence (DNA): TGTGCCACAAACTTGGACACCAATAGCAATCAGCCCCAGCATTTT. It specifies CATNLDTNSNQPQHF.

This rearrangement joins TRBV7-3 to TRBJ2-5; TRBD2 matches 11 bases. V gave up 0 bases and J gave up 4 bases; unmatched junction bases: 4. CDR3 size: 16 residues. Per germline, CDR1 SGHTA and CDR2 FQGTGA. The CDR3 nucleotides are TGTGCCAGCAGCTTAACGGCTGGGACTAGCGGAGAGACCCAGTACTTC. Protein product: CASSLTAGTSGETQYF.

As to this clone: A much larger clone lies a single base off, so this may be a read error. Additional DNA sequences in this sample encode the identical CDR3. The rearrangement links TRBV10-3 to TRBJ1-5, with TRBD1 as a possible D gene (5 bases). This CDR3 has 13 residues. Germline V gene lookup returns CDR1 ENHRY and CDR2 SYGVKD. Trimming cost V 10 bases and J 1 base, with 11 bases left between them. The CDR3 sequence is CATHGDSNQPQHF. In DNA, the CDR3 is TGTGCCACCCACGGGGACAGCAATCAGCCCCAGCATTTT.

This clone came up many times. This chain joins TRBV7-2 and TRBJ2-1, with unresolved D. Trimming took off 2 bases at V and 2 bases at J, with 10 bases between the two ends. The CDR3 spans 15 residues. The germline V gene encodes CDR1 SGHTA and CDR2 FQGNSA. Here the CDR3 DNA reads TGTGCCAGCAGCTTACCTCGCCGGACCTACAATGAGCAGTTCTTC. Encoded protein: CASSLPRRTYNEQFF.

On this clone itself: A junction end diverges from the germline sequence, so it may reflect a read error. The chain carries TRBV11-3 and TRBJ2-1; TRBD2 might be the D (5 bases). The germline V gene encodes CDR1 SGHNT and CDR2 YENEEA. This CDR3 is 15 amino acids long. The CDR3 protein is CASSLGTEPYNEQFF. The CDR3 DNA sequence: TGTGCCAGCAGCTTAGGGACTGAGCCCTATAATGAGCAGTTCTTC.

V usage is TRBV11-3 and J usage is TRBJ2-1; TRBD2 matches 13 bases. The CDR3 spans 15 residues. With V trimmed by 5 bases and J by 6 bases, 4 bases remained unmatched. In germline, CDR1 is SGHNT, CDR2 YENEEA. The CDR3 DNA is TGTGCCAGCAGCAGGACTAGCGGGAGAGGCAATGAGCAGTTCTTC. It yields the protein CASSRTSGRGNEQFF.

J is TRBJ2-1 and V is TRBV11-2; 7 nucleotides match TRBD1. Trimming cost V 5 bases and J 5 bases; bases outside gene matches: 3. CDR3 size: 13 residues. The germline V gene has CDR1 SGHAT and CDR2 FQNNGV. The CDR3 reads CASSQTGDNEQFF. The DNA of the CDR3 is TGTGCCAGCAGCCAAACAGGGGACAATGAGCAGTTCTTC. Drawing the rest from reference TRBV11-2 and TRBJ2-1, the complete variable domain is EAGVAQSPRYKIIEKRQSVAFWCNPISGHATLYWYQQILGQGPKLLIQFQNNGVVDDSQLPKDRFSAERLKGVDSTLKIQPAKLEDSAVYLCASSQTGDNEQFFGPGTRLTVL.

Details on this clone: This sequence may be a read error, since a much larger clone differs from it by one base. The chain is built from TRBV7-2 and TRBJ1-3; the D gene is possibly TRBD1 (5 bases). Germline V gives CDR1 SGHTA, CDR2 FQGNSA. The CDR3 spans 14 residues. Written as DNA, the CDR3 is TGTGCCAGCAGCTTAGCACAGGATGGAAGCACCATATATTTT. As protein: CASSLAQDGSTIYF.

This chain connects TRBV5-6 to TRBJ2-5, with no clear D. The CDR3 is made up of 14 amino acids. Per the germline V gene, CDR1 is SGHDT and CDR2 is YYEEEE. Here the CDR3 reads CANNPLIGKETQYF. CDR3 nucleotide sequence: TGTGCGAACAATCCTTTGATAGGGAAAGAGACCCAGTACTTC.

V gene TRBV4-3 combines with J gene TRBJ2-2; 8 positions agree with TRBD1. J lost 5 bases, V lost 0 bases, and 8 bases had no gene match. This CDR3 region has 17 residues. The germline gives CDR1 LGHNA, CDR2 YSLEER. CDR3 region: CASSQDLGQGVTGELFF. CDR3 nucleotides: TGCGCCAGCAGCCAAGATTTAGGACAGGGAGTAACCGGGGAGCTGTTTTTT.

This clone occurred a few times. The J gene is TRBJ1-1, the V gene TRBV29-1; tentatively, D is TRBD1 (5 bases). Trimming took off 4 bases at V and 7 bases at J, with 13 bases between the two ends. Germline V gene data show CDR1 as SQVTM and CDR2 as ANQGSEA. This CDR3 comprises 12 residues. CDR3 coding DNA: TGCAGCGTTGGAACTGGGGGGTTTGAAGCTTTCTTT. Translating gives CSVGTGGFEAFF.

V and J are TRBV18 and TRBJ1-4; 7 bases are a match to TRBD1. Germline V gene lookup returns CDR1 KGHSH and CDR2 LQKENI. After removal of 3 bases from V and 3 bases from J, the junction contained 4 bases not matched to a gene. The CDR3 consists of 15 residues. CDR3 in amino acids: CASSPTGVSNEKLFF. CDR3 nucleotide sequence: TGTGCCAGCTCACCTACAGGGGTGTCTAATGAAAAACTGTTTTTT.

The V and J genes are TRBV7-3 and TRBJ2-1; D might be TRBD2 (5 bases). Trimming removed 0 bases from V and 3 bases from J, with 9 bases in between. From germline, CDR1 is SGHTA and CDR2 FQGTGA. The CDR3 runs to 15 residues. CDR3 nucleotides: TGTGCCAGCAGCTTAACTAGCGCGAACTACAATGAGCAGTTCTTC. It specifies CASSLTSANYNEQFF.

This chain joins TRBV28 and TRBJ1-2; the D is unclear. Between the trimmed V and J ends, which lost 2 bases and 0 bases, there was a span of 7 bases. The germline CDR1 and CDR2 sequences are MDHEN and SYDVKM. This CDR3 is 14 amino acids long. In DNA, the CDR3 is TGTGCCAGCAGTTTAGGAGGGACTAACTATGGCTACACCTTC. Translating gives CASSLGGTNYGYTF.

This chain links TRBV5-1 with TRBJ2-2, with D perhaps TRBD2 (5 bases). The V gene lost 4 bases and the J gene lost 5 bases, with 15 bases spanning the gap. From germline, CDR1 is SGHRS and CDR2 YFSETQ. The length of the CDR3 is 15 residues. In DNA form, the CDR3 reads TGCGCCAGCAGCGAGACGAGGTCGGGAACCGGGGAGCTGTTTTTT. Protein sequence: CASSETRSGTGELFF. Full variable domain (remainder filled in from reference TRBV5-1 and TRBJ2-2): KAGVTQTPRYLIKTRGQQVTLSCSPISGHRSVSWYQQTPGQGLQFLFEYFSETQRNKGNFPGRFSGRQFSNSRSEMNVSTLELGDSALYLCASSETRSGTGELFFGEGSRLTVL.

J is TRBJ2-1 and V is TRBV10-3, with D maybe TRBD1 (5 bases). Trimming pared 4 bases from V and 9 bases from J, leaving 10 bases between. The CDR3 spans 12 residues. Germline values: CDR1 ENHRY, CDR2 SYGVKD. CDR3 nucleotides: TGTGCCATCAGTGGCTGGGGCGGTGAGCAGTTCTTC. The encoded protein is CAISGWGGEQFF.

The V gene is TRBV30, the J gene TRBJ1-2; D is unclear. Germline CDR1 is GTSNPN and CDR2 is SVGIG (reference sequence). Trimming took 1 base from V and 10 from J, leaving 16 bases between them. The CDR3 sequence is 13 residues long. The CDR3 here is CAWSAAYIGVYTF. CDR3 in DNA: TGTGCCTGGAGTGCCGCGTACATTGGGGTCTACACCTTC. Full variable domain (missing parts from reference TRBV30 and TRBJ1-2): SQTIHQWPATLVQPVGSPLSLECTVEGTSNPNLYWYRQAAGRGLQLLFYSVGIGQISSEVPQNLSASRPQDRQFILSSKKLLLSDSGFYLCAWSAAYIGVYTFGSGTRLTVV.

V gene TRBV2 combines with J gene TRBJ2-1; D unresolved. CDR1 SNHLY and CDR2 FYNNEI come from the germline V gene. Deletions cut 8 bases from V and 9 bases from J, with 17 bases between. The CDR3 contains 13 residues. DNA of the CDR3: TGTGCCAGCGGCGAGGCCTCGGGTGGTGAGCAGTTCTTC. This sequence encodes CASGEASGGEQFF.

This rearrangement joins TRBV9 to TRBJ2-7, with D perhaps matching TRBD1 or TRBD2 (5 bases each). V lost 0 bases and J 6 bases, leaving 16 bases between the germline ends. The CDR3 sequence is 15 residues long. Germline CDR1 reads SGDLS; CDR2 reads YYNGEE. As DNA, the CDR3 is TGTGCCAGCAGCGTAGGAGGGGCCCGGATAAGCGAGCAGTACTTC. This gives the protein CASSVGGARISEQYF.

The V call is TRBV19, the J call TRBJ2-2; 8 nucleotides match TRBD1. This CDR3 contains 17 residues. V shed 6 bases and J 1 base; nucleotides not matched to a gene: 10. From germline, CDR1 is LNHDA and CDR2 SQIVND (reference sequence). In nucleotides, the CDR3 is TGTGCCAGTAGCCGGGGCGCAGGGGGCCTGAACACCGGGGAGCTGTTTTTT. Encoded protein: CASSRGAGGLNTGELFF. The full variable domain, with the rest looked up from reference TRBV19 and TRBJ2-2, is DGGITQSPKYLFRKEGQNVTLSCEQNLNHDAMYWYRQDPGQGLRLIYYSQIVNDFQKGDIAEGYSVSREKKESFPLTVTSAQKNPTAFYLCASSRGAGGLNTGELFFGEGSRLTVL.

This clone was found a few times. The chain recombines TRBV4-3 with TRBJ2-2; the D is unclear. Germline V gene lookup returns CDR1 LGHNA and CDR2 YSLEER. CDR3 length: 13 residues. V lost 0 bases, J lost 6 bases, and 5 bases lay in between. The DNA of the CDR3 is TGCGCCAGCAGCCAAGAAGGCCCCGGGGAGCTGTTTTTT. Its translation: CASSQEGPGELFF.

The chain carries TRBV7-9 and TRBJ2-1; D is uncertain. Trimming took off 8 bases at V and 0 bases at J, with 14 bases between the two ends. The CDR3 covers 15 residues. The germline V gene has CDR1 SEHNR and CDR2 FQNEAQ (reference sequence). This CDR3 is CASQPRQSSYNEQFF. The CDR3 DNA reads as TGTGCCAGCCAGCCCCGGCAGAGCTCCTACAATGAGCAGTTCTTC.

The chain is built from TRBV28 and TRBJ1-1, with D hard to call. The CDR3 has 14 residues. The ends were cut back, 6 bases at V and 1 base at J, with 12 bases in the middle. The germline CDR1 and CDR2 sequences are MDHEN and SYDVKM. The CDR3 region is CASSPPRRNTEAFF. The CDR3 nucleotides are TGTGCCAGCAGCCCCCCCCGGAGGAACACTGAAGCTTTCTTT. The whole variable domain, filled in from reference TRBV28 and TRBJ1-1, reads DVKVTQSSRYLVKRTGEKVFLECVQDMDHENMFWYRQDPGLGLRLIYFSYDVKMKEKGDIPEGYSVSREKKERFSLILESASTNQTSMYLCASSPPRRNTEAFFGQGTRLTVV.

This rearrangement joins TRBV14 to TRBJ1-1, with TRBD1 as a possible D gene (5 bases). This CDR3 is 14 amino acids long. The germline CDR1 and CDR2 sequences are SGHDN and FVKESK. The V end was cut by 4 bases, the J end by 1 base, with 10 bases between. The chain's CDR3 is CASSPGASNTEAFF. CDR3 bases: TGTGCCAGCAGCCCCGGGGCCTCGAACACTGAAGCTTTCTTT.

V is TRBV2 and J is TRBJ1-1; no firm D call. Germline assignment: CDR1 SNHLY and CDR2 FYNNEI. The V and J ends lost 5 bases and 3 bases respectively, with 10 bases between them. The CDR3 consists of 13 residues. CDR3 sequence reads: CASSSSQYTEAFF. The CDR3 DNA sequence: TGTGCCAGCAGTTCCTCCCAGTACACTGAAGCTTTCTTT. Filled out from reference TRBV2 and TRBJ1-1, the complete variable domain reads EPEVTQTPSHQVTQMGQEVILRCVPISNHLYFYWYRQILGQKVEFLVSFYNNEISEKSEIFDDQFSVERPDGSNFTLKIRSTKLEDSAMYFCASSSSQYTEAFFGQGTRLTVV.

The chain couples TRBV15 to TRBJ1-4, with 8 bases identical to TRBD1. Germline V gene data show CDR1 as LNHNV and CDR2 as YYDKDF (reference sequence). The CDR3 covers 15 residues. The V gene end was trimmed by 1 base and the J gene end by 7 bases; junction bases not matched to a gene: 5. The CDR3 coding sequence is TGTGCCACCAGCAGAGCAGGGACAGGAGGTGAAAAACTGTTTTTT. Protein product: CATSRAGTGGEKLFF.

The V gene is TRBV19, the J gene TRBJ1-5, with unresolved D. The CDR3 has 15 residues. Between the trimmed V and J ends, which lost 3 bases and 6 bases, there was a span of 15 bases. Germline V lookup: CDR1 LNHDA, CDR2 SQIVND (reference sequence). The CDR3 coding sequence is TGTGCCAGTAGTATGGGTAGGAGGCCGGGTCAGCCCCAGCATTTT. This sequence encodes CASSMGRRPGQPQHF. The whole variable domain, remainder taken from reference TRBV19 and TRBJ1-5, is DGGITQSPKYLFRKEGQNVTLSCEQNLNHDAMYWYRQDPGQGLRLIYYSQIVNDFQKGDIAEGYSVSREKKESFPLTVTSAQKNPTAFYLCASSMGRRPGQPQHFGDGTRLSIL.

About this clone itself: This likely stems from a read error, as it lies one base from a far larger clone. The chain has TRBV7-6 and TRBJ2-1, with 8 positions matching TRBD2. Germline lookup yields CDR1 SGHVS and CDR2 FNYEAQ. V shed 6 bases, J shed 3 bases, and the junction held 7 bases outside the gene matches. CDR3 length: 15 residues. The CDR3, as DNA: TGTGCCAGCAGATCACTAGCGGAAGGCTACAATGAGCAGTTCTTC. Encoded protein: CASRSLAEGYNEQFF.

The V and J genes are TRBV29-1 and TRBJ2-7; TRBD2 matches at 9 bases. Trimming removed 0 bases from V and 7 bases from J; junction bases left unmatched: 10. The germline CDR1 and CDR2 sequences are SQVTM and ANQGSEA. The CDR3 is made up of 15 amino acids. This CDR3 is CSVEELLSGSGEQYF. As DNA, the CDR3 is TGCAGCGTTGAAGAGCTTCTTAGCGGGAGTGGTGAGCAGTACTTC.

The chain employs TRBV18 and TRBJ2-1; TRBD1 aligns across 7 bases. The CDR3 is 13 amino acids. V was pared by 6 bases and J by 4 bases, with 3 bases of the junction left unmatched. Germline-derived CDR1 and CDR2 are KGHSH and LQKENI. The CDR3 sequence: CASSIQGYNEQFF. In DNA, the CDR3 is TGTGCCAGCTCTATACAGGGGTACAATGAGCAGTTCTTC.

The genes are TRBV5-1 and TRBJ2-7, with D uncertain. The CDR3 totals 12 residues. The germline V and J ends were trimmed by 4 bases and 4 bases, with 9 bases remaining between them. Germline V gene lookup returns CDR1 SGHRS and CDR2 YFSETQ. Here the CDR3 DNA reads TGCGCCAGCAGCACCTCAGGATACGAGCAGTACTTC. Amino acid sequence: CASSTSGYEQYF.

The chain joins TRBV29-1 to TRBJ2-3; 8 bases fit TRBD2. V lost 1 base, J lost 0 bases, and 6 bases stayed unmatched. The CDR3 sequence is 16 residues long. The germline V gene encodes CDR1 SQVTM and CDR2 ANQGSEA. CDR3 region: CSVEGGASGSTDTQYF. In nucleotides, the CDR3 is TGCAGCGTTGAAGGGGGGGCTAGCGGGAGCACAGATACGCAGTATTTT.